This T cell receptor (beta chain) was sequenced for a study of blood T cell repertoires in COVID-19. Study processing details: From reference gene primer amplification, estimates of nucleated cell counts were derived. The protocol was immunoSEQ multiplex PCR, while the TCRdb copy is restricted to in-frame clones and leaves out a portion. That table supplies the V and J calls and clone size; D and trimming were determined from the DNA. The repertoire holds about 250,000 clones, with 83% as singletons. The CDR3 runs 17 residues. Germline V gene data show CDR1 as MNHEY and CDR2 as SVGEGT. V lost 7 bases to trimming and J lost 6 bases; unmatched junction nucleotides: 17. Participants spanned ages about 18 to 90 years and resided in some 22 US areas. Someone with COVID-19 had been met by exposed participants within 2 weeks before study entry.

Sequenced material: PBMCs or T cells enriched from blood (not recorded which). The chain has TRBV6-2 or TRBV6-3 and TRBJ2-2, with 7 positions matching TRBD2. The receptor was derived from a woman aged 40 to 49 who had been exposed to COVID-19. This CDR3 is CASTPPYGTKKPGELFF. CDR3 bases: TGTGCCAGCACCCCCCCGTACGGGACTAAGAAGCCCGGGGAGCTGTTTTTT.